Listed here are 27 T cell receptor beta chains from one sample, sequenced in a study of OX40 agonist ivuxolimab in advanced cancers. Only in-frame clones appear in the TCRdb table, and some are missing; sequencing was by immunoSEQ multiplex PCR. The data contain about 40,000 clones, approximately 83% of them singletons. The sequencing used CD4+ or CD8+ T cells sorted from blood, collected in a trial of the OX40 agonist ivuxolimab. The receptors shown here come from an adult with an advanced solid tumor such as melanoma, head and neck, liver or kidney cancer.

The rearrangement uses TRBV5-1 and TRBJ1-2; 7 bases line up with TRBD1. The V gene end was trimmed by 3 bases and the J gene end by 10 bases; junction bases not matched to a gene: 12. The germline V gene has CDR1 SGHRS and CDR2 YFSETQ. CDR3 length equals 14 residues. DNA for the CDR3: TGCGCCAGCAGCTCGGACAGGAAAGGTGGTGACTACACCTTC. This encodes CASSSDRKGGDYTF. The full variable domain, rest sourced from reference TRBV5-1 and TRBJ1-2, is KAGVTQTPRYLIKTRGQQVTLSCSPISGHRSVSWYQQTPGQGLQFLFEYFSETQRNKGNFPGRFSGRQFSNSRSEMNVSTLELGDSALYLCASSSDRKGGDYTFGSGTRLTVV.

The CDR3 region is CASSITMTGYDQPQHF. The CDR3 nucleotides read TGTGCCAGCAGTATAACCATGACAGGATACGATCAGCCCCAGCATTTT. The rearrangement joins TRBV27 to TRBJ1-5, with D possibly TRBD1 on 6 matching bases. From germline, CDR1 is MNHEY and CDR2 SMNVEV (reference sequence). V lost 5 bases to trimming and J lost 5 bases, with 19 bases between them. The CDR3 extends over 16 amino acids.

The genes are TRBV28 and TRBJ2-5; no definite D call. This CDR3 has 12 residues. Between the trimmed V and J ends, which lost 8 bases and 3 bases, there was a span of 10 bases. Germline assignment: CDR1 MDHEN and CDR2 SYDVKM. The CDR3 spells CASRSAEETQYF. The CDR3 bases are TGTGCCAGCCGGTCGGCTGAAGAGACCCAGTACTTC.

The gene calls are TRBV6-4 and TRBJ1-1; D remains ambiguous. V lost 5 bases and J lost 2, with 9 bases in between. Germline CDR1 MRHNA, CDR2 SNTAGT. The CDR3 is 13 amino acids. The CDR3 loop is CASSLSFNTEAFF. DNA for the CDR3: TGTGCCAGCAGTTTATCGTTCAACACTGAAGCTTTCTTT.

The chain carries TRBV5-1 and TRBJ2-3; D is unresolved. Germline loops: CDR1 SGHRS, CDR2 YFSETQ. The CDR3 extends over 13 amino acids. V was cut by 3 bases and J by 1 base, with 6 bases left in between. CDR3 sequence reads: CASSSPGTDTQYF. The DNA of the CDR3 is TGCGCCAGCAGCTCGCCCGGCACAGATACGCAGTATTTT. Full variable domain (rest looked up from reference TRBV5-1 and TRBJ2-3): KAGVTQTPRYLIKTRGQQVTLSCSPISGHRSVSWYQQTPGQGLQFLFEYFSETQRNKGNFPGRFSGRQFSNSRSEMNVSTLELGDSALYLCASSSPGTDTQYFGPGTRLTVL.

The chain employs TRBV5-4 and TRBJ1-1; no reliable D call. Trimming stripped 2 bases from V and 6 bases from J, with 11 bases between. Germline V gene data show CDR1 as SGHNT and CDR2 as YYREEE (reference sequence). The CDR3 has 13 residues. CDR3 residues: CASSFHLTPEAFF. CDR3 nucleotide sequence: TGTGCCAGCAGCTTTCACCTAACGCCTGAAGCTTTCTTT.

The chain uses TRBV2 and TRBJ2-1, with 10 nucleotides matching TRBD2. Germline-derived CDR1 and CDR2 are SNHLY and FYNNEI. The length of the CDR3 is 15 residues. V gave up 6 bases and J gave up 12 bases; unmatched junction bases: 14. CDR3 DNA sequence: TGTGCCAGCAGCGATCGGGCTAGCGGGGGCTCTCGGCAGTTCTTC. Amino acids: CASSDRASGGSRQFF.

V and J are TRBV4-3 and TRBJ1-1; 7 nucleotides agree with TRBD1. The CDR3 is made up of 15 amino acids. Germline V gene lookup returns CDR1 LGHNA and CDR2 YSLEER. V lost 3 bases to trimming and J lost 1 base; unmatched junction nucleotides: 5. CDR3 protein: CASSHRQGRNTEAFF. CDR3 bases: TGCGCCAGCAGCCATAGACAGGGTCGGAACACTGAAGCTTTCTTT.

The sample holds one count of this clone. The chain uses TRBV7-3 and TRBJ2-7; no firm D call. Trimming shortened V by 2 bases and J by 6 bases, and 17 bases separated the two germline ends. Germline lookup yields CDR1 SGHTA and CDR2 FQGTGA. The CDR3 is 15 amino acids. CDR3: CASSLFVGKGSEQYF. In nucleotides, the CDR3 is TGTGCCAGCAGCTTATTTGTAGGAAAAGGGTCCGAGCAGTACTTC.

This clone was recorded only once. CDR3 sequence (DNA): TGTGCCAGCAGCTTAAGGACAGGTCCCACCCTGGGAAACACCATATATTTT. Translation: CASSLRTGPTLGNTIYF. The rearrangement links TRBV7-8 to TRBJ1-3, with TRBD1 matching 7 bases. The V and J ends lost 2 bases and 4 bases, in that order; junction bases with no gene match: 11. The CDR3 loop spans 17 amino acids. The V gene's germline CDR1 is SGHVS and CDR2 FQNEAQ. Together with reference TRBV7-8 and TRBJ1-3, the CDR3 gives the full variable domain: GAGVSQSPRYKVAKRGQDVALRCDPISGHVSLFWYQQALGQGPEFLTYFQNEAQLDKSGLPSDRFFAERPEGSVSTLKIQRTQQEDSAVYLCASSLRTGPTLGNTIYFGEGSWLTVV.

The CDR3 reads CASSSGGLLGSPLHF. CDR3 DNA: TGTGCCAGCAGCTCCGGGGGACTGTTGGGATCACCCCTCCACTTT. The rearrangement links TRBV7-3 to TRBJ1-6; D is possibly TRBD1 (5 bases). V was pared by 4 bases and J by 10 bases, with 17 bases between. The CDR3 is made up of 15 amino acids. Germline V gene lookup returns CDR1 SGHTA and CDR2 FQGTGA.

This clone came up a few times. The chain combines TRBV19 with TRBJ1-2; D is perhaps TRBD1 (6 bases). The V gene's germline CDR1 is LNHDA and CDR2 SQIVND (reference sequence). The length of the CDR3 is 14 residues. V was clipped by 5 bases and J by 4 bases, with 14 bases between them. This CDR3 reads CASSEAGASYGYTF. CDR3 coding DNA: TGTGCCAGTAGTGAAGCGGGGGCCAGCTATGGCTACACCTTC.

The rearrangement links TRBV11-3 to TRBJ2-2; 8 nucleotides line up with TRBD1. The germline CDR1 and CDR2 sequences are SGHNT and YENEEA. The CDR3 is 15 amino acids. Trimming took 5 bases from V and 5 from J; bases not matched to a gene: 7. The chain's CDR3 is CASSRTDRETGELFF. CDR3 nucleotides: TGTGCCAGCAGCAGAACGGACAGGGAAACCGGGGAGCTGTTTTTT.

This clone was detected once. The gene calls are TRBV9 and TRBJ2-7, with TRBD1 identical over 8 bases. Trimming cost V 4 bases and J 3 bases; bases outside gene matches: 3. Germline assignment: CDR1 SGDLS and CDR2 YYNGEE. The CDR3 has 13 amino acids. The DNA of the CDR3 is TGTGCCAGCAGCCCGGGACAGGACTACGAGCAGTACTTC. Translating it yields CASSPGQDYEQYF.

The chain links TRBV7-2 to TRBJ2-7; TRBD1 matches 7 bases. This CDR3 region has 15 residues. V gave up 5 bases and J gave up 3 bases; unmatched junction bases: 10. CDR1 and CDR2 (germline): SGHTA, FQGNSA. DNA for the CDR3: TGTGCCAGCAGCCCGCAAGAGTCAGGGGGCTACGAGCAGTACTTC. Its translation is CASSPQESGGYEQYF.

The chain couples TRBV27 to TRBJ2-3; possibly TRBD1 for D (6 bases). The ends were cut back, 2 bases at V and 3 bases at J, with 12 bases in the middle. The germline V gene encodes CDR1 MNHEY and CDR2 SMNVEV (reference sequence). There are 15 residues in the CDR3. In nucleotides, the CDR3 is TGTGCCAGCAGTTTAGAACAGGGAATAACAGATACGCAGTATTTT. Translation: CASSLEQGITDTQYF.

In this sample, this clone turned up once. The chain joins TRBV6-6 to TRBJ2-7; perhaps TRBD2 as D (5 bases). In germline, CDR1 is MNHNY, CDR2 SVGAGI (reference sequence). The V and J ends lost 0 bases and 1 base respectively, with 10 bases between them. This CDR3 region has 15 residues. The CDR3, as DNA: TGTGCCAGCAGTTACTCTGGGTCGGGATCCTACGAGCAGTACTTC. Translation: CASSYSGSGSYEQYF.

This chain uses TRBV14 with TRBJ1-3; D remains unclear. Germline loops: CDR1 SGHDN, CDR2 FVKESK. The CDR3 length is 15 residues. Trimming left V 3 bases short and J 0 bases short, with 9 bases between. CDR3 in amino acids: CASSQALSSGNTIYF. In DNA, the CDR3 is TGTGCCAGCAGCCAGGCCCTAAGCTCTGGAAACACCATATATTTT. Looking up the rest from reference TRBV14 and TRBJ1-3 gives the full variable domain: EAGVTQFPSHSVIEKGQTVTLRCDPISGHDNLYWYRRVMGKEIKFLLHFVKESKQDESGMPNNRFLAERTGGTYSTLKVQPAELEDSGVYFCASSQALSSGNTIYFGEGSWLTVV.

V and J are TRBV9 and TRBJ2-3, with D possibly being TRBD1 or TRBD2 (6 bases each). Trimming cost V 0 bases and J 4 bases, with 12 bases left between them. This CDR3 has 15 residues. CDR1 and CDR2 from the germline V gene are SGDLS and YYNGEE. In DNA, the CDR3 is TGTGCCAGCAGCGTAGGGGGGGCATTGGCAGATACGCAGTATTTT. This encodes CASSVGGALADTQYF.

The chain employs TRBV2 and TRBJ2-2; tentatively, D is TRBD2 (6 bases). The CDR3 loop spans 14 amino acids. Germline assignment: CDR1 SNHLY and CDR2 FYNNEI. The V end was cut by 5 bases, the J end by 5 bases, with 12 bases between. The CDR3, as DNA: TGTGCCAGCAGTTCTGGGACTCCAACCGGGGAGCTGTTTTTT. This codes for CASSSGTPTGELFF.

V and J are TRBV5-1 and TRBJ1-2; D is ambiguous. Between the trimmed V and J ends, which lost 4 bases and 4 bases, there was a span of 17 bases. The CDR3 spans 15 residues. Germline CDR1 is SGHRS and CDR2 is YFSETQ. CDR3 sequence reads: CASSGIPGESYGYTF. For the CDR3, the DNA is TGCGCCAGCAGCGGTATCCCAGGAGAGTCCTATGGCTACACCTTC.

The rearrangement joins TRBV5-1 to TRBJ2-7; either TRBD1 or TRBD2 may fit D (6 bases each). Per the germline V gene, CDR1 is SGHRS and CDR2 is YFSETQ. This CDR3 is built from 14 residues. Deletions cut 4 bases from V and 2 bases from J, with 13 bases between. The CDR3 region has the DNA TGCGCCAGCAGCCTGGGGGGCTTCGCCTACGAGCAGTACTTC. Its protein product is CASSLGGFAYEQYF.

The chain couples TRBV7-2 to TRBJ2-7, with D tentatively TRBD2 (6 bases). Trimming pared 7 bases from V and 2 bases from J, leaving 18 bases between. Germline V gene data show CDR1 as SGHTA and CDR2 as FQGNSA. The CDR3 has 15 residues. In DNA form, the CDR3 reads TGTGCCAGCACCCATTACGGTAGCGGTGCCTACGAGCAGTACTTC. It translates to CASTHYGSGAYEQYF. The full variable domain, its missing parts supplied by reference TRBV7-2 and TRBJ2-7, is GAGVSQSPSNKVTEKGKDVELRCDPISGHTALYWYRQSLGQGLEFLIYFQGNSAPDKSGLPSDRFSAERTGGSVSTLTIQRTQQEDSAVYLCASTHYGSGAYEQYFGPGTRLTVT.

This chain links TRBV5-6 with TRBJ2-5; 9 bases match TRBD1. CDR3 length: 14 residues. V lost 2 bases, J lost 6 bases, and 5 bases stayed unmatched. Germline CDR1 SGHDT, CDR2 YYEEEE. CDR3 amino acids: CASSFRQGVKTQYF. The CDR3, as DNA: TGTGCCAGCAGCTTTAGACAGGGGGTGAAGACCCAGTACTTC.

The V and J genes are TRBV7-6 and TRBJ1-2; TRBD1 aligns across 7 bases. Per the germline V gene, CDR1 is SGHVS and CDR2 is FNYEAQ. The CDR3 spans 18 residues. J was trimmed by 2 bases and V by 5 bases; bases with no gene match: 17. The CDR3 DNA reads TGTGCCAGCAGCACCGGGCGGATTACAGGGGACTCGAACTATGGCTACACCTTC. As protein: CASSTGRITGDSNYGYTF.

This chain links TRBV27 with TRBJ2-5; 11 bases are a match to TRBD2. The CDR3 has 17 residues. V lost 3 bases and J lost 4; bases outside the gene matches: 10. Germline CDR1 and CDR2: MNHEY and SMNVEV (reference sequence). CDR3 coding DNA: TGTGCCAGCAGTTTTTCTTTAGCGGGAGGGGGAGGAGAGACCCAGTACTTC. It encodes CASSFSLAGGGGETQYF.

V and J are TRBV7-3 and TRBJ2-6, with TRBD1 matching over 7 bases. This CDR3 contains 16 residues. CDR1 SGHTA and CDR2 FQGTGA come from the germline V gene. The V gene end was trimmed by 3 bases and the J gene end by 0 bases; junction bases not matched to a gene: 2. Here the CDR3 reads CASSLGQLSGANVLTF. CDR3 nucleotide sequence: TGTGCCAGCAGCTTGGGACAGCTCTCTGGGGCCAACGTCCTGACTTTC.